The 28 T cell receptor beta chains in this list originate from one sample, sequenced in a study of T cell responses to AZD1222 COVID-19 vaccine. Repertoires were generated with immunoSEQ multiplex PCR, while TCRdb's copy carries only in-frame clones and drops some. Found here are tens of thousands of clones, about 92% of them singletons; the top ten hold 4.7%. The starting material was peripheral blood, obtained 28 days after the second AZD1222 dose. All receptors come from an adult who received the AZD1222 COVID-19 vaccine.

This clone is a singleton in its sample. The genes are TRBV5-6 and TRBJ1-4; D is possibly TRBD1 (5 bases). Germline assignment: CDR1 SGHDT and CDR2 YYEEEE. V was shortened by 4 bases and J by 7 bases, with 14 bases between the two germline ends. This CDR3 is built from 14 residues. This chain's CDR3 is CASSQRGFGEKLFF. The CDR3 DNA is TGTGCCAGCAGCCAACGGGGGTTCGGTGAAAAACTGTTTTTT.

The CDR3 nucleotides read TGTGCCAGCAGTGAACAGGGCCCACAGCATTTT. Its translation is CASSEQGPQHF. This rearrangement joins TRBV6-1 to TRBJ1-5, with a weak D call TRBD1 (5 bases). Germline CDR1 is MNHNS and CDR2 is SASEGT. The V and J ends lost 2 bases and 13 bases respectively, with 9 bases between them. This CDR3 has 11 amino acids.

V gene TRBV10-3 combines with J gene TRBJ2-1, with 12 bases identical to TRBD2. The CDR3 runs to 14 residues. The J segment lost 7 bases and the V segment lost 7 bases, leaving 5 bases of the junction unmatched. Germline lookup yields CDR1 ENHRY and CDR2 SYGVKD. CDR3 coding DNA: TGTGCCATCACGAGTCTAGCGGGAGGGAATGAGCAGTTCTTC. Its translation: CAITSLAGGNEQFF.

This chain joins TRBV7-9 and TRBJ1-2; D gene ambiguous. Germline V gives CDR1 SEHNR, CDR2 FQNEAQ (reference sequence). The germline V and J ends were trimmed by 1 base and 5 bases, with 8 bases remaining between them. The CDR3 has 13 amino acids. The CDR3 here is CASSLVTPYGYTF. DNA of the CDR3: TGTGCCAGCAGCTTAGTGACACCGTATGGCTACACCTTC. The full variable domain, completed using reference TRBV7-9 and TRBJ1-2, is DTGVSQNPRHKITKRGQNVTFRCDPISEHNRLYWYRQTLGQGPEFLTYFQNEAQLEKSRLLSDRFSAERPKGSFSTLEIQRTEQGDSAMYLCASSLVTPYGYTFGSGTRLTVV.

The genes are TRBV4-1 and TRBJ2-5; D remains unclear. Trimming took off 4 bases at V and 1 base at J, with 7 bases between the two ends. Germline V gene sequence: CDR1 MGHRA, CDR2 YSYEKL. This CDR3 has 13 residues. The CDR3: CASSRAVQETQYF. CDR3 DNA sequence: TGCGCCAGCAGCCGGGCAGTCCAAGAGACCCAGTACTTC.

J is TRBJ2-2 and V is TRBV7-9, with D perhaps matching TRBD2 (5 bases). V dropped 4 bases and J dropped 0 bases, with 18 bases sitting between them. Germline CDR1 is SEHNR and CDR2 is FQNEAQ (reference sequence). The CDR3 length is 18 residues. The CDR3 DNA reads as TGTGCCAGCAGCTCCCGACAAAGGACTGATTCGAACACCGGGGAGCTGTTTTTT. Translated: CASSSRQRTDSNTGELFF.

This chain joins TRBV7-3 and TRBJ2-4; TRBD2 agrees at 8 bases. The CDR3 length is 15 residues. V was pared by 1 base and J by 8 bases, with 7 bases of the junction left unmatched. Germline-derived CDR1 and CDR2 are SGHTA and FQGTGA. CDR3 DNA sequence: TGTGCCAGCAGCTTAATGCCGGCGGGGGGAGACATTCAGTACTTC. Encoded protein: CASSLMPAGGDIQYF.

This chain connects TRBV19 to TRBJ2-5, with TRBD2 matching 7 bases. CDR1 LNHDA and CDR2 SQIVND come from the germline V gene (reference sequence). The V gene end was trimmed by 3 bases and the J gene end by 2 bases; junction bases not matched to a gene: 3. The CDR3 sequence is 14 residues long. Written as DNA, the CDR3 is TGTGCCAGTAGTATTGGGACTACTCAAGAGACCCAGTACTTC. The encoded protein is CASSIGTTQETQYF.

This clone was recorded a few times. The chain joins TRBV2 to TRBJ1-6; no reliable D call. The CDR3 runs to 11 residues. V lost 3 bases and J 14 bases, leaving 8 bases between the germline ends. Germline loops: CDR1 SNHLY, CDR2 FYNNEI. The CDR3 region is CASSELRTLHF. The CDR3 DNA reads TGTGCCAGCAGTGAGTTACGTACCCTCCACTTT.

This clone is classed as medium-sized. This chain joins TRBV7-6 and TRBJ2-2, with TRBD2 matching 14 bases. The germline gives CDR1 SGHVS, CDR2 FNYEAQ. Trimming cost V 5 bases and J 6 bases; bases outside gene matches: 8. CDR3 size: 17 residues. CDR3 nucleotides: TGTGCCAGCAGCCCTCGGACTAGCGGGAGGATTGCCGGGGAGCTGTTTTTT. Protein: CASSPRTSGRIAGELFF.

The chain employs TRBV5-1 and TRBJ2-3, with 9 bases matching TRBD2. V shed 1 base, J shed 3 bases, and the junction held 3 bases outside the gene matches. The germline V gene has CDR1 SGHRS and CDR2 YFSETQ. This CDR3 contains 15 residues. This CDR3 is CASSLRLAETDTQYF. The CDR3 region has the DNA TGCGCCAGCAGCTTGAGACTAGCGGAGACAGATACGCAGTATTTT.

The J gene is TRBJ2-1, the V gene TRBV5-1; 8 nucleotides agree with TRBD1. Unmatched junction bases numbered 3, after V lost 3 bases and J lost 1 base. This CDR3 comprises 15 residues. Germline V gene sequence: CDR1 SGHRS, CDR2 YFSETQ. As DNA, the CDR3 is TGCGCCAGCAGCTCAGGACAGGGATCCTACAATGAGCAGTTCTTC. This translates into CASSSGQGSYNEQFF.

The chain couples TRBV5-4 to TRBJ1-2; no definite D call. V lost 2 bases and J 2 bases, leaving 10 bases between the germline ends. The CDR3 contains 14 residues. Germline V CDR1 and CDR2: SGHNT, YYREEE (reference sequence). The CDR3 coding sequence is TGTGCCAGCAGCTTCGCAGGTCCCAACTATGGCTACACCTTC. Its protein product is CASSFAGPNYGYTF.

CDR3 sequence reads: CASSLETQGYDEQYF. In DNA, the CDR3 is TGCGCCAGCAGCTTGGAGACCCAGGGGTACGACGAGCAGTACTTC. The chain combines TRBV5-1 with TRBJ2-7; D might be TRBD1 (6 bases). CDR3 length: 15 residues. Germline V gene data show CDR1 as SGHRS and CDR2 as YFSETQ. Trimming took off 0 bases at V and 5 bases at J, with 15 bases between the two ends.

This chain joins TRBV27 and TRBJ2-1; 9 bases fit TRBD2. Germline CDR1 MNHEY, CDR2 SMNVEV (reference sequence). Trimming removed 3 bases from V and 7 bases from J; junction bases left unmatched: 10. CDR3 length equals 16 residues. CDR3 in DNA: TGTGCCAGCAGTTTTGCTAGCGGGGAGATGATGAATGAGCAGTTCTTC. It encodes CASSFASGEMMNEQFF.

V is TRBV7-3 and J is TRBJ1-1, with unresolved D. In germline, CDR1 is SGHTA, CDR2 FQGTGA. V gave up 3 bases and J gave up 1 base, with 9 bases separating them. The CDR3 has 14 amino acids. CDR3: CASSLGIANTEAFF. CDR3 coding DNA: TGTGCCAGCAGCTTGGGAATCGCGAACACTGAAGCTTTCTTT.

This clone was recorded a few times. This chain joins TRBV19 and TRBJ1-6; a possible D gene is TRBD1 (6 bases). V was cut by 7 bases and J by 10 bases, with 20 bases left in between. The length of the CDR3 is 15 residues. Germline CDR1 LNHDA, CDR2 SQIVND (reference sequence). This CDR3 is CASTLGGRGQSPLHF. CDR3 DNA: TGTGCCAGTACCCTGGGGGGCAGGGGACAATCACCCCTCCACTTT.

This chain links TRBV6-5 with TRBJ2-1; D not certain. Germline V CDR1 and CDR2: MNHEY, SVGAGI. The CDR3 has 13 amino acids. V was pared by 8 bases and J by 3 bases, with 11 bases between. CDR3 sequence reads: CASGWTNYNEQFF. The CDR3 coding sequence is TGTGCCAGCGGGTGGACGAACTACAATGAGCAGTTCTTC.

This clone appeared once. This rearrangement joins TRBV19 to TRBJ1-2, with 9 bases fitting TRBD1. The CDR3 runs to 17 residues. V shed 3 bases and J 2 bases; nucleotides not matched to a gene: 10. Germline CDR1 LNHDA, CDR2 SQIVND (reference sequence). CDR3 loop: CASSINNRGLKNYGYTF. In nucleotides, the CDR3 is TGTGCCAGTAGTATTAATAACAGGGGGCTTAAGAACTATGGCTACACCTTC.

The chain has TRBV14 and TRBJ1-2; D not certain. The length of the CDR3 is 16 residues. Looked up from germline, CDR1 is SGHDN and CDR2 is FVKESK. Trimming removed 0 bases from V and 4 bases from J, with 15 bases in between. CDR3 nucleotides: TGTGCCAGCAGCCAAGATCGAGGGCCCGCCTTCTATGGCTACACCTTC. This gives the protein CASSQDRGPAFYGYTF.

J is TRBJ2-3 and V is TRBV5-1; weak D call: TRBD2 (7 bases). V lost 6 bases, J lost 3 bases, and 14 bases lay in between. CDR1 is SGHRS, CDR2 YFSETQ, per germline. The CDR3 runs to 14 residues. The CDR3, as DNA: TGCGCCAGCATACAGGGAGGGCCAACAGATACGCAGTATTTT. It specifies CASIQGGPTDTQYF.

This chain uses TRBV7-3 with TRBJ1-2, with 7 bases fitting TRBD1. CDR1 is SGHTA and CDR2 is FQGTGA in the germline V gene. The CDR3 runs 13 residues. With V trimmed by 5 bases and J by 8 bases, 8 bases remained unmatched. CDR3 coding DNA: TGTGCCAGCAGCCCCCGACAGGGAAGGGGCTACACCTTC. It specifies CASSPRQGRGYTF.

The chain carries TRBV9 and TRBJ2-5; TRBD1 aligns across 10 bases. The germline gives CDR1 SGDLS, CDR2 YYNGEE. V lost 4 bases, J lost 4 bases, and 10 bases stayed unmatched. CDR3 length: 16 residues. The chain's CDR3 is CASSRYLGQGLETQYF. As DNA, the CDR3 is TGTGCCAGCAGCCGTTACTTGGGACAGGGGCTAGAGACCCAGTACTTC.

As DNA, the CDR3 is TGTGCCAGCAGACTGGGCTCCCGAGGGTGGGTGAACACTGAAGCTTTCTTT. Residues: CASRLGSRGWVNTEAFF. The V call is TRBV28, the J call TRBJ1-1; no firm D call. Germline-derived CDR1 and CDR2 are MDHEN and SYDVKM. V lost 6 bases to trimming and J lost 0 bases, with 20 bases between them. This CDR3 comprises 17 residues.

V gene TRBV7-2 combines with J gene TRBJ2-6; D is unclear. Trimming stripped 5 bases from V and 4 bases from J, with 15 bases between. This CDR3 has 16 residues. Germline V CDR1 and CDR2: SGHTA, FQGNSA. CDR3 amino acids: CASSPAVGSGANVLTF. CDR3 bases: TGTGCCAGCAGCCCGGCGGTGGGTTCCGGGGCCAACGTCCTGACTTTC.

On this clone: The identical CDR3 is also encoded by other nucleotide sequences in the sample. V and J are TRBV4-1 and TRBJ1-2; TRBD1 matches at 10 bases. Germline values: CDR1 MGHRA, CDR2 YSYEKL. Trimming took 1 base from V and 2 from J; bases not matched to a gene: 1. CDR3 length equals 15 residues. The CDR3 DNA follows: TGCGCCAGCAGCCAAGGACAGGGGGCAAACTATGGCTACACCTTC. Translation: CASSQGQGANYGYTF.

This CDR3 reads CAWSVRSGTSGWQYF. Here the CDR3 DNA reads TGTGCCTGGAGTGTACGATCCGGGACTAGTGGGTGGCAGTACTTC. The chain uses TRBV30 and TRBJ2-7; 8 bases map to TRBD2. The CDR3 runs to 15 residues. Trimming at V came to 0 bases and at J to 9 bases, leaving 13 bases not matched to a gene. The germline gives CDR1 GTSNPN, CDR2 SVGIG (reference sequence). Filled out from reference TRBV30 and TRBJ2-7, the complete variable domain reads SQTIHQWPATLVQPVGSPLSLECTVEGTSNPNLYWYRQAAGRGLQLLFYSVGIGQISSEVPQNLSASRPQDRQFILSSKKLLLSDSGFYLCAWSVRSGTSGWQYFGPGTRLTVT.

The chain recombines TRBV6-1 with TRBJ1-3, with D perhaps matching TRBD1 (6 bases). Germline CDR1 is MNHNS and CDR2 is SASEGT. Trimming cost V 1 base and J 2 bases, with 15 bases left between them. The CDR3 is 17 residues long. CDR3 in DNA: TGTGCCAGCAGTGAAGATCCAGGGGCCCTACCTGGAAACACCATATATTTT. As protein: CASSEDPGALPGNTIYF.